This T cell receptor beta chain was sequenced in a study of spatial heterogeneity in lung cancer. The overall study: Available follow-up PBMC samples were sequenced, at a median of about two years post-resection. The count of detected beta-chain sequences consistently exceeded that of alpha-chain sequences.

The length of the CDR3 is 14 residues. CDR1 is SGHRS and CDR2 is YFSETQ in the germline V gene. The germline V and J ends were trimmed by 5 bases and 8 bases, with 19 bases remaining between them. Every TCR cDNA molecule bore its own unique molecular identifier. MiXCR, applied by TCRdb to the 5' RACE reads, yields one record per CDR3 protein. The sample has roughly 15,000 distinct CDR3 sequences, about a fifth seen once. This clonotype came up many times. Noted time point: blood at routine non-recurrence follow-up after resection. Unsorted tumor, nontumor lung tissue or cryopreserved PBMC supplied the whole RNA.

Sample: PBMCs, taken at follow-up. The chain couples TRBV5-1 to TRBJ1-1; D perhaps matches TRBD1 (6 bases). The receptor was isolated from a male donor with early-stage non-small cell lung cancer. In nucleotides, the CDR3 is TGCGCCAGCAGGCCCTCCAGGGGCCTGATGGAAGCTTTCTTT. Amino acid sequence: CASRPSRGLMEAFF.